A selection of T cell receptor beta chains follows, all from one sample in a study of blood T cell repertoires in COVID-19. The assay was immunoSEQ multiplex PCR, and TCRdb's table has in-frame clones only and misses some. In the table there are about 160,000 clones, about 90% of which are singletons. Material for sequencing was peripheral blood. These receptors were collected from a young man with COVID-19, enrolled during active disease. The conserved cysteine and the conserved F or W are not part of the CDR3 here. D genes are given only for firm matches. Rows may omit the clone size; those that give it use once, few, many or a size class.

clone_size j_call d_call v_call cdr3_aa
once TRBJ1-1 . TRBV28 ASSQIPQNTEAF
. TRBJ2-7 . TRBV5-1 ASSLLGGTSYEQY
. TRBJ1-5 . TRBV19 ASRWGDLNQPQH
. TRBJ1-2 . TRBV5-1 ASSPAGGTFGGYT
. TRBJ1-2 TRBD1 TRBV28 ASSLGQGYGYT
. TRBJ1-1 TRBD1 TRBV20-1 SASTGVSGTEAF
. TRBJ1-2 . TRBV29-1 SAGGVHNYGYT
. TRBJ1-3 . TRBV4-3 ASSQDRRGSGNTIY
. TRBJ1-5 TRBD1 TRBV9 ASSGGQIYQPQH
once TRBJ2-1 TRBD2 TRBV2 ASSPTSGGALYNEQF
. TRBJ1-1 . TRBV5-6 ASSFRGEAF
. TRBJ1-1 TRBD1 TRBV20-1 SASTSGTGEPEAF
. TRBJ2-7 . TRBV3-1/TRBV3-2 ASSPLTGSTYEQY
. TRBJ2-1 TRBD2 TRBV28 ASSSPSGRARNEQF
. TRBJ1-2 TRBD1 TRBV27 ASSLWDRGSGYT
. TRBJ2-7 . TRBV7-8 ASDPGQNYEQY
. TRBJ2-1 . TRBV12-5 ASGTGIYNEQF
. TRBJ2-7 . TRBV4-1 ASSQTNTRGYEQY
. TRBJ2-5 . TRBV7-8 ASRNTGTPQETQY
. TRBJ2-7 TRBD2 TRBV28 ASTGTSGSLYEQY
few TRBJ1-1 . TRBV20-1 SASNGFMNTEAF
. TRBJ1-5 . TRBV6-5 ASSLDWEGNQPQH
. TRBJ2-1 . TRBV5-4 ASSSGTSISRTYNEQF
. TRBJ1-6 TRBD1 TRBV7-9 ASSPGQGGLSPLH
. TRBJ1-1 . TRBV12-3/TRBV12-4 ASSLPGITEAF
. TRBJ1-1 . TRBV12-3/TRBV12-4 ASSFSAEAF
. TRBJ2-7 . TRBV25-1 ASSELVGQRGEQY
. TRBJ2-7 TRBD1 TRBV18 ASSPSSGTGDSQQY
. TRBJ2-5 . TRBV15 ATSRGGGALFLGTQY
. TRBJ2-1 . TRBV6-5 ASSWLGGDNEQF
. TRBJ2-5 . TRBV5-1 ASSLGPGLQETQY
. TRBJ1-2 . TRBV11-1 ASTAGYTNYGYT
once TRBJ1-2 TRBD1 TRBV27 ASHRGRGINYGYT
. TRBJ2-5 . TRBV21-1 ASSKAPTSGEVQETQY
. TRBJ2-7 TRBD1 TRBV7-7 ASSPQGTGSEQY
medium-sized TRBJ2-3 . TRBV7-9 ASSLRGRGPTLPDTQY
. TRBJ1-2 . TRBV19 ASSLDPGHLGLAVF
. TRBJ2-7 . TRBV7-9 ASSTTGSYEQY
once TRBJ1-1 . TRBV7-3 ASSLTWTAEAF
. TRBJ2-5 . TRBV5-6 ASSGYGTEETQY
. TRBJ2-1 . TRBV10-3 AIKPTGAGVYNEQF
. TRBJ1-4 TRBD1 TRBV7-2 ASSLGGPGQGAEKLF